Each of the 7 T cell receptor beta chains below was sequenced from the same sample in a study of blood T cells in healthy people across ages. Next came a second PCR, run for roughly 6 to 11 cycles, which used a sample-barcoded 5' primer along with a J-beta primer mix. MiXCR was run by TCRdb on the 5' RACE reads, yielding one entry per CDR3 protein. There are about 1.7 million distinct CDR3 sequences in the sample; 28% occur only once, and about 7.7% lies in the top ten. The sequenced sample was blood. The receptors shown here come from a woman in her twenties or thirties in good health.

This clonotype has ten or more counts. V gene TRBV7-2 combines with J gene TRBJ2-5; D remains ambiguous. V was trimmed by 1 base and J by 5 bases, leaving 8 bases between them. CDR3 length: 13 residues. The germline V gene has CDR1 SGHTA and CDR2 FQGNSA. In DNA, the CDR3 is TGTGCCAGCAGCTTAGGCTATGGTGAGACCCAGTACTTC. It is translated as CASSLGYGETQYF.

This clonotype was detected many times. The gene calls are TRBV12-3 or TRBV12-4 and TRBJ2-5; 7 bases line up with TRBD1. Trimming removed 5 bases from V and 2 bases from J; junction bases left unmatched: 5. The CDR3 covers 14 residues. CDR3 region: CASSLRDRQETQYF. The CDR3 DNA reads TGTGCCAGCAGTCTCCGGGACAGACAAGAGACCCAGTACTTC.

The chain is built from TRBV20-1 and TRBJ2-3; 7 nucleotides match TRBD2. This CDR3 has 15 amino acids. The V gene's germline CDR1 is DFQATT and CDR2 SNEGSKA (reference sequence). Losses at the gene ends were 0 bases for V and 1 base for J; bases not matched to a gene: 4. This chain's CDR3 is CSARDVSGGTDTQYF. The CDR3 nucleotides read TGCAGTGCTAGAGATGTCAGCGGGGGCACAGATACGCAGTATTTT.

In the case of this clonotype: Since a much larger clone is just one base distant, this may be a read error. The chain carries TRBV20-1 and TRBJ2-7; 8 nucleotides align to TRBD1. With 0 bases clipped from V and 6 bases from J, the junction kept 7 bases outside the gene matches. The V gene's germline CDR1 is DFQATT and CDR2 SNEGSKA (reference sequence). This CDR3 contains 14 residues. This CDR3 is CSARDPAGGLEQYF. The DNA of the CDR3 is TGCAGTGCTAGAGATCCAGCAGGGGGCCTCGAGCAGTACTTC.

There are many counts of this clonotype. J is TRBJ2-5 and V is TRBV2, with D possibly being TRBD1 (6 bases). Trimming removed 7 bases from V and 0 bases from J, with 18 bases in between. The CDR3 extends over 16 amino acids. Germline lookup yields CDR1 SNHLY and CDR2 FYNNEI. The CDR3 nucleotides are TGTGCCAGCATTAAGGTTCGACAGGTCGACCAAGAGACCCAGTACTTC. Translated: CASIKVRQVDQETQYF.

This clonotype was recorded a few times. V usage is TRBV5-1 and J usage is TRBJ2-7; TRBD1 aligns across 7 bases. J was trimmed by 4 bases and V by 5 bases; bases with no gene match: 9. CDR1 is SGHRS, CDR2 YFSETQ, per germline. The CDR3 sequence is 14 residues long. The CDR3 nucleotides read TGCGCCAGCAGACCGACAGGGATACTTTACGAGCAGTACTTC. Translated, it gives CASRPTGILYEQYF.

This clonotype has ten or more counts. The rearrangement joins TRBV29-1 to TRBJ2-3; D may be TRBD1 (5 bases). The CDR3 length is 13 residues. Germline V CDR1 and CDR2: SQVTM, ANQGSEA. V was trimmed by 4 bases and J by 4 bases, leaving 12 bases between them. The CDR3 reads CSVASRVADTQYF. In DNA form, the CDR3 reads TGCAGCGTTGCTTCCAGGGTGGCAGATACGCAGTATTTT.